This TCR beta chain was sequenced during a study of T cell clonotyping in hematopoietic cell transplantation. Findings and limits, study-wide: Broader posttransplant TCR repertoire diversity was predicted by graft donor and pretransplant recipient Inverse Simpson Index values. At the given depth, recipient repertoires were over 95% de novo clonotypes. Pathologically expanded recipient clonotypes increased progressively from day 30 to day 180 as diversity fell. Without cell sorting, CD4 versus CD8 contributions remain unresolved.

CDR1 and CDR2 from the germline V gene are GTSNPN and SVGIG (reference sequence). V was pared by 2 bases and J by 2 bases, with 9 bases of the junction left unmatched. The CDR3 is 15 residues long. Remarks on this clone: Its antigen remains unknown.

The repertoire was sequenced with immunoSEQ multiplex PCR; TCRdb's copy has only in-frame clones and lacks some. The data show approximately 17,000 clones, 60% to 75% seen once. The sequenced sample was peripheral blood mononuclear cells. The chain uses TRBV30 and TRBJ2-7; TRBD2 matches at 7 bases. The receptor was derived from an older woman in good health. Some clones in this sample may be carry-over from other donors' samples. Written as DNA, the CDR3 is TGTGCCTGGAGTAGGATGGAGCGGGGCCCCTACGAGCAGTACTTC. This sequence encodes CAWSRMERGPYEQYF.